This T cell receptor (beta chain) was sequenced during a study of T cells in Graves' hyperthyroidism and ophthalmopathy. The investigators amplified TCR beta CDR3 regions from RNA transcripts. TCR CDR3 regions were first amplified by RT-PCR with HTBI primers. Each CDR3 protein is one row after TCRdb ran MiXCR on the multiplex PCR reads. The sample gives approximately 600,000 distinct CDR3 sequences, 20% to 25% of which show up once; around a third is in the top ten. About 9.4 ml fresh peripheral blood yielded the PBMCs. In this sample, this clonotype turned up a few times. CDR3 length: 17 amino acids. From germline, CDR1 is SEHNR and CDR2 FQNEAQ (reference sequence). Trimming removed 6 bases from V and 2 bases from J, with 23 bases in between.

This TCR derives from a man aged 30 to 39 with Graves' ophthalmopathy. The sample consisted of blood. V usage is TRBV7-9 and J usage is TRBJ2-7, with D possibly matching TRBD1 (6 bases). CDR3 amino acids: CASSRPEQGPTAYEQYF. The CDR3 DNA follows: TGTGCCAGCAGTCGGCCCGAACAGGGCCCTACTGCCTACGAGCAGTACTTC. Full variable domain (missing parts from reference TRBV7-9 and TRBJ2-7): DTGVSQNPRHKITKRGQNVTFRCDPISEHNRLYWYRQTLGQGPEFLTYFQNEAQLEKSRLLSDRFSAERPKGSFSTLEIQRTEQGDSAMYLCASSRPEQGPTAYEQYFGPGTRLTVT.